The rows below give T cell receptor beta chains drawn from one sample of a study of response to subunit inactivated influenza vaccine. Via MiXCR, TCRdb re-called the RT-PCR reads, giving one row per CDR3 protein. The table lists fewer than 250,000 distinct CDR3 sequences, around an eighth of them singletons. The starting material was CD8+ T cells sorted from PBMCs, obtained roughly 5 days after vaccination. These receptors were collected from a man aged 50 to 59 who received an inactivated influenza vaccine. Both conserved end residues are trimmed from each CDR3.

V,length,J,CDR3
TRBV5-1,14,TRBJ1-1,ASSLGNRAVNTEAF
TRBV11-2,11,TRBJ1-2,ASSTDSVYGYT
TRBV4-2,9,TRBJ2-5,ASSQSETQY
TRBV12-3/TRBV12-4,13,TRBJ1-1,ASSLYQGAYTEAF
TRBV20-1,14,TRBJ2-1,SARDKRQGILNEQF
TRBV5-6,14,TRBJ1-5,ASSGDLDSPNQPQH
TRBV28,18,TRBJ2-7,ASSPGVMTDLLLRVYEQY
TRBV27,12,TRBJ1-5,ASSFIGDNQPQH
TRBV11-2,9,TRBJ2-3,ASSLGVAQY
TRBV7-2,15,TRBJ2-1,ASSYLWGTSSYNEQF
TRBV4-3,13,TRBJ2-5,ASSPGWGSRETQY
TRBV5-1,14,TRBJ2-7,ASSWQQGEGSYEQY
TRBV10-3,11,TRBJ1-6,AISVGTNSPLH
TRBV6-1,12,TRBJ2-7,ASSEVSGTYEQY
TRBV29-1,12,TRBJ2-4,SVRTGEAKNIQY
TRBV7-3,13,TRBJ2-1,ASSSLAGGADEQF
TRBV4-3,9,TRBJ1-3,ASRGANTIY
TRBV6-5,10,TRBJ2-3,ASSLQGDTQY
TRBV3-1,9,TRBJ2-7,ASSQGQGKY
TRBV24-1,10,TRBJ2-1,ATQDRLDEQF
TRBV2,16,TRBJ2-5,ASSDPIRRQGAQETQY
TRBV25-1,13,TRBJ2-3,ASSGGLASTDTQY
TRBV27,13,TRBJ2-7,ASREGLSSSYEQY
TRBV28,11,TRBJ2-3,ASTPYQVDTQY
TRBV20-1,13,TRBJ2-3,SARRLAGGSDTQY
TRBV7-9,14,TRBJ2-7,ASSFGLAGYSYEQY
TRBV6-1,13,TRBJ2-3,ASKTGTSSTDTQY